The 22 T cell receptor beta chains listed next were all sequenced from one sample in a study of blood T cell repertoires in COVID-19. The protocol was immunoSEQ multiplex PCR, while the TCRdb copy is restricted to in-frame clones and leaves out a portion. Here the sample spans approximately 28,000 clones, more than 85% being singletons. The sample consisted of peripheral blood. The receptors derive from a woman in her seventies with COVID-19, enrolled during active disease.

The rearrangement links TRBV28 to TRBJ1-4, with TRBD1 matching over 7 bases. Germline CDR1 is MDHEN and CDR2 is SYDVKM. There are 14 residues in the CDR3. V shed 7 bases, J shed 7 bases, and the junction held 9 bases outside the gene matches. As DNA, the CDR3 is TGTGCCAGCACTCAGACAGGGCCAGGTGAAAAACTGTTTTTT. Amino acids: CASTQTGPGEKLFF.

The V and J genes are TRBV28 and TRBJ2-7; no clear D. The CDR3 covers 15 residues. V dropped 6 bases and J dropped 1 base, with 16 bases sitting between them. Looked up from germline, CDR1 is MDHEN and CDR2 is SYDVKM. This CDR3 reads CASRFSQAYSYEQYF. The CDR3 nucleotides read TGTGCCAGCAGATTTTCCCAAGCTTATTCCTACGAGCAGTACTTC.

This sequence joins TRBV13 and TRBJ2-1; 10 bases map to TRBD1. Per the germline V gene, CDR1 is PRHDT and CDR2 is FYEKMQ (reference sequence). The V gene end was trimmed by 10 bases and the J gene end by 0 bases; junction bases not matched to a gene: 12. The CDR3 totals 17 residues. CDR3 in amino acids: CATKRDRGTSSYNEQFF. For the CDR3, the DNA is TGTGCCACCAAGAGGGACAGGGGCACCTCCTCCTACAATGAGCAGTTCTTC.

The rearrangement uses TRBV18 and TRBJ1-1, with TRBD1 as a possible D gene (5 bases). V was trimmed by 5 bases and J by 6 bases, leaving 10 bases between them. The CDR3 length is 12 residues. Germline values: CDR1 KGHSH, CDR2 LQKENI. DNA of the CDR3: TGTGCCAGCTCATCGGGGGGGGCTGAAGCTTTCTTT. The encoded protein is CASSSGGAEAFF.

The chain is built from TRBV6-2 or TRBV6-3 and TRBJ1-1; maybe TRBD1 (5 bases). Trimming removed 2 bases at V and 11 bases at J, with 12 bases between. Germline V lookup: CDR1 MNHEY, CDR2 SVGEGT. This CDR3 region has 12 residues. The CDR3 DNA reads as TGTGCCAGCAGTTACGTCGGGGGTAGGGCTTTCTTT. Amino acids: CASSYVGGRAFF.

The rearrangement joins TRBV5-4 to TRBJ2-2; 14 bases line up with TRBD2. The V segment lost 4 bases and the J segment 6 bases; nucleotides outside the gene matches: 5. The CDR3 totals 16 residues. Germline CDR1 SGHNT, CDR2 YYREEE (reference sequence). Here the CDR3 DNA reads TGTGCCAGCAGCCCCGGGACTAGCGGGAGATCCGGGGAGCTGTTTTTT. Protein: CASSPGTSGRSGELFF.

The genes are TRBV9 and TRBJ2-2; 7 positions match TRBD2. Unmatched junction bases numbered 3, after V lost 0 bases and J lost 7 bases. Germline V gene data show CDR1 as SGDLS and CDR2 as YYNGEE. CDR3 size: 14 residues. CDR3 in amino acids: CASSVGRGVGELFF. For the CDR3, the DNA is TGTGCCAGCAGCGTAGGACGGGGGGTCGGGGAGCTGTTTTTT.

J is TRBJ1-3 and V is TRBV6-5; 7 bases fit TRBD1. The CDR3 length is 16 residues. V gave up 4 bases and J gave up 1 base; unmatched junction bases: 7. Per germline, CDR1 MNHEY and CDR2 SVGAGI. The CDR3 DNA follows: TGTGCCAGCAGTTGGGACAGTAAGGCTTCTGGAAACACCATATATTTT. This encodes CASSWDSKASGNTIYF.

The chain is built from TRBV1 and TRBJ2-7; TRBD1 is the table's D call and was not checked against the DNA. TRBV1 is described as a pseudogene. There are 16 residues in the CDR3. The CDR3 sequence: CTSSQERDRGSYEQYF. CDR3 nucleotide sequence: TGCACCAGCAGCCAAGAGAGGGACAGGGGTTCCTACGAGCAGTACTTC.

The V and J genes are TRBV6-2 or TRBV6-3 and TRBJ1-2, with 10 bases matching TRBD1. CDR3 length: 16 residues. Germline V gives CDR1 MNHEY, CDR2 SVGEGT. Trimming took 8 bases from V and 6 from J; bases not matched to a gene: 15. Written as DNA, the CDR3 is TGTGCCAGCGGTTTTTATCTTGGGACAGGGGTCGATGGCTACACCTTC. Residues: CASGFYLGTGVDGYTF.

J is TRBJ1-2 and V is TRBV24-1; 7 bases are a match to TRBD1. The V gene's germline CDR1 is KGHDR and CDR2 SFDVKD. J lost 5 bases, V lost 10 bases, and 6 bases had no gene match. This CDR3 region has 12 residues. CDR3 sequence: CATSQGSYGYTF. CDR3 nucleotide sequence: TGTGCCACTTCACAGGGGTCGTATGGCTACACCTTC.

This chain connects TRBV5-1 to TRBJ1-6; D is undetermined. This CDR3 region has 16 residues. In germline, CDR1 is SGHRS, CDR2 YFSETQ. The V end was cut by 4 bases, the J end by 1 base, with 12 bases between. In nucleotides, the CDR3 is TGCGCCAGCAGCCTGGAAGTAGTATCCTATAATTCACCCCTCCACTTT. Its protein is CASSLEVVSYNSPLHF. The complete variable domain, with remaining parts taken from reference TRBV5-1 and TRBJ1-6, reads KAGVTQTPRYLIKTRGQQVTLSCSPISGHRSVSWYQQTPGQGLQFLFEYFSETQRNKGNFPGRFSGRQFSNSRSEMNVSTLELGDSALYLCASSLEVVSYNSPLHFGNGTRLTVT.

The chain is built from TRBV18 and TRBJ1-1; D is unclear. The CDR3 is made up of 13 amino acids. V was cut by 2 bases and J by 0 bases, with 4 bases left in between. The germline gives CDR1 KGHSH, CDR2 LQKENI. This CDR3 reads CASSPEVNTEAFF. DNA of the CDR3: TGTGCCAGCTCACCAGAGGTGAACACTGAAGCTTTCTTT.

The rearrangement links TRBV10-3 to TRBJ2-5; 9 bases line up with TRBD1. The CDR3 sequence is 14 residues long. With V trimmed by 2 bases and J by 5 bases, 3 bases remained unmatched. CDR1 and CDR2 from the germline V gene are ENHRY and SYGVKD. CDR3 in amino acids: CAISEPGTGETQYF. The CDR3 bases are TGTGCCATCAGTGAGCCCGGGACAGGGGAGACCCAGTACTTC.

This chain connects TRBV5-1 to TRBJ2-5; TRBD1 agrees at 8 bases. The J segment lost 5 bases and the V segment lost 4 bases, leaving 10 bases of the junction unmatched. Germline V CDR1 and CDR2: SGHRS, YFSETQ. The CDR3 consists of 15 residues. The CDR3 sequence: CASSPLTGEGETQYF. In nucleotides, the CDR3 is TGCGCCAGCAGCCCTCTGACAGGGGAAGGGGAGACCCAGTACTTC.

This chain joins TRBV29-1 and TRBJ2-7; 9 bases agree with TRBD1. Unmatched junction bases numbered 3, after V lost 6 bases and J lost 0 bases. CDR1 and CDR2 (germline): SQVTM, ANQGSEA. CDR3 length: 13 amino acids. DNA for the CDR3: TGCAGCGTGGTGACAGGGGGCTCCTACGAGCAGTACTTC. Protein sequence: CSVVTGGSYEQYF.

The chain links TRBV10-3 to TRBJ1-1, with D hard to call. Trimming took 7 bases from V and 2 from J, leaving 11 bases between them. Germline CDR1 and CDR2: ENHRY and SYGVKD. CDR3 length: 13 residues. CDR3 amino acids: CAINGGRNTEAFF. CDR3 sequence (DNA): TGTGCCATCAATGGCGGCAGAAACACTGAAGCTTTCTTT.

The chain uses TRBV28 and TRBJ1-5; D gene uncertain. The CDR3 length is 16 residues. Germline V CDR1 and CDR2: MDHEN, SYDVKM. Trimming removed 6 bases from V and 4 bases from J, with 19 bases in between. The CDR3 DNA reads as TGTGCCAGCAGGGGGAGTAGAGGGCCGCCGAATCAGCCCCAGCATTTT. It specifies CASRGSRGPPNQPQHF. The full variable domain, its missing parts supplied by reference TRBV28 and TRBJ1-5, is DVKVTQSSRYLVKRTGEKVFLECVQDMDHENMFWYRQDPGLGLRLIYFSYDVKMKEKGDIPEGYSVSREKKERFSLILESASTNQTSMYLCASRGSRGPPNQPQHFGDGTRLSIL.

The chain has TRBV4-1 and TRBJ1-1; D gene unclear. From germline, CDR1 is MGHRA and CDR2 YSYEKL. This CDR3 is built from 17 residues. Between the trimmed V and J ends, which lost 1 base and 7 bases, there was a span of 22 bases. The CDR3 DNA is TGCGCCAGCAGCCAAGTTGACCTTCAGGTGGCCCCGGATGAAGCTTTCTTT. It is translated as CASSQVDLQVAPDEAFF.

The V gene is TRBV2, the J gene TRBJ2-3; 9 bases are shared with TRBD2. Trimming at V came to 6 bases and at J to 6 bases, leaving 10 bases not matched to a gene. This CDR3 is 15 amino acids long. Germline lookup yields CDR1 SNHLY and CDR2 FYNNEI. This CDR3 is CASREGLAPRDTQYF. The CDR3 nucleotides are TGTGCCAGCAGGGAGGGACTAGCCCCACGGGATACGCAGTATTTT.

A single count supports this clone. The chain recombines TRBV21-1 with TRBJ1-5; the table's D gene call, TRBD1, was not cross checked with the DNA. TRBV21-1 counts as a pseudogene. This CDR3 comprises 16 residues. The CDR3 region has the DNA TGTGCCAGCAGCGCCGATTCGGGACATATAAATCAGCCCCAGCATTTT. This encodes CASSADSGHINQPQHF.

This sequence joins TRBV6-1 and TRBJ1-6; weak D call: TRBD1 (5 bases). CDR1 is MNHNS, CDR2 SASEGT, per germline. V dropped 2 bases and J dropped 10 bases, with 15 bases sitting between them. The CDR3 covers 15 residues. CDR3 bases: TGTGCCAGCAGTGAATACGCAGGGTTGGGATCACCCCTCCACTTT. Translating gives CASSEYAGLGSPLHF.